These T cell receptor beta chains were read from a single sample in a study of blood T cell repertoires in COVID-19. The repertoire was sequenced with immunoSEQ multiplex PCR; TCRdb's copy has only in-frame clones and lacks some. The sample contains more than 300,000 clones, 90% of which appear only once. Sequencing used PBMCs or T cells enriched from blood (not recorded which). The receptors were sampled from a woman younger than 45 who had been exposed to COVID-19. The CDR3 runs from the conserved cysteine through the conserved F or W. A D gene is named only where the DNA matches it firmly. Some rows mark clone size as missing; the rest say once, few, many or name a class of expanded clone.

DNA,CDR3,V,D,J,length,size
TGTGCCAGCAGCCAATTGCGGGACAGCCGTTATGGCTACACCTTC,CASSQLRDSRYGYTF,TRBV3-1/TRBV3-2,TRBD1,TRBJ1-2,15,.
TGTGCCAGCAGCGCGACAGGGAATGAGCAGTTCTTC,CASSATGNEQFF,TRBV2,TRBD1,TRBJ2-1,12,.
TGTGCCAGCAGCCGTTCAAACGTCGGTCAGCCCCAGCATTTT,CASSRSNVGQPQHF,TRBV16,.,TRBJ1-5,14,.
TGTGCCAGCAGGGACATGGCGGGGGACAATGAGCAGTTCTTC,CASRDMAGDNEQFF,TRBV7-2,TRBD2,TRBJ2-1,14,once
TGTGCCAGCAGCCCCCGGACAGGGGTACCCGGGGAGCTGTTTTTT,CASSPRTGVPGELFF,TRBV5-4,TRBD1,TRBJ2-2,15,few
TGTGCCAGCAGCGTGAGGACAGCTGGAAACACCATATATTTT,CASSVRTAGNTIYF,TRBV5-4,.,TRBJ1-3,14,once
TGTGCCAGCAGCCAAACGGGACTAGCGGGGGGAAGCACCGGGGAGCTGTTTTTT,CASSQTGLAGGSTGELFF,TRBV4-2,TRBD2,TRBJ2-2,18,.
TGTGCCAGCCTGGTCCAGGCGAACACTGAAGCTTTCTTT,CASLVQANTEAFF,TRBV28,.,TRBJ1-1,13,.
TGTGCCAGCAGGCCCCGGGAGACGAACACTGAAGCTTTCTTT,CASRPRETNTEAFF,TRBV5-8,.,TRBJ1-1,14,.
TGTGCCAGCTGGGCAGGGGCAAATCAGCCCCAGCATTTT,CASWAGANQPQHF,TRBV6-5,.,TRBJ1-5,13,.
TGCAGCGCTGCGACAGGGGACTATGGCTACACCTTC,CSAATGDYGYTF,TRBV29-1,TRBD1,TRBJ1-2,12,.
TGCAGCGTTGAAAGGGTTAGCGGGGGCGATTACAATGAGCAGTTCTTC,CSVERVSGGDYNEQFF,TRBV29-1,TRBD2,TRBJ2-1,16,.
TGTGCCAGCAGGCGACAGGGAGGCGATGAGCAGTTCTTC,CASRRQGGDEQFF,TRBV6-5,.,TRBJ2-1,13,.
TGTGCCAGCAGGCTAGAGGGTGGCAATGAGCAGTTCTTC,CASRLEGGNEQFF,TRBV11-2,.,TRBJ2-1,13,.
TGTGCCAGCAGTTACGGTACAGGGGGCGGTGGCTACACCTTC,CASSYGTGGGGYTF,TRBV6-5,TRBD1,TRBJ1-2,14,.
TGCGCCAGCAGCTTAGGTCAGGGGATAGGGCTTGGCTACACCTTC,CASSLGQGIGLGYTF,TRBV5-1,.,TRBJ1-2,15,once
TGTGCCAGCAGCCAAGAAATGCGGGTTGGGGGCTACACCTTC,CASSQEMRVGGYTF,TRBV3-1/TRBV3-2,.,TRBJ1-2,14,.
TGTGCCAGCAGTATGGGGGGGACAGGGGGATCTAACTATGGCTACACCTTC,CASSMGGTGGSNYGYTF,TRBV5-4,TRBD1,TRBJ1-2,17,.